The 28 T cell receptor beta chains listed next were all sequenced from one sample in a study of molecular identifiers for immune sequencing clone quantification. TCRdb independently ran MiXCR on the PCR reads; one entry per CDR3 protein. The sample includes approximately 9,400 distinct CDR3 sequences, under 25% of them seen just once. The sample comprised naive CD8+ T cells from blood, with Jurkat cell RNA spiked in. As for subset: FACS-sorted CD8+CD4-CCR7+CD45RA+ naive T cells. These receptors all stem from a human donor in good health. Some libraries in this study had Jurkat cell RNA spiked in.

This clonotype has just a few counts. A much larger clone differs from this one at a single base, so this may be a read error. The chain joins TRBV28 to TRBJ1-5; the match to TRBD1 covers 8 bases. CDR1 and CDR2 from the germline V gene are MDHEN and SYDVKM. The CDR3 runs to 14 residues. CDR3 bases: TGTGCCAGCAGTTTACGGACAGGGAATCAGCCCCCGCATTTT. Protein product: CASSLRTGNQPPHF.

The chain recombines TRBV27 with TRBJ2-3, with D tentatively TRBD1 (6 bases). Trimming removed 3 bases from V and 0 bases from J, with 13 bases in between. Germline values: CDR1 MNHEY, CDR2 SMNVEV (reference sequence). The CDR3 is 16 amino acids. CDR3 sequence reads: CASSLLGTFSTDTQYF. The CDR3 bases are TGTGCCAGCAGTTTGCTCGGGACATTTAGCACAGATACGCAGTATTTT.

By share, this clonotype counts as medium-sized. This chain links TRBV7-9 with TRBJ1-1, with TRBD1 matching 7 bases. J was trimmed by 5 bases and V by 4 bases; bases with no gene match: 7. Germline-derived CDR1 and CDR2 are SEHNR and FQNEAQ (reference sequence). CDR3 length equals 14 residues. CDR3 residues: CASSSGQVYTEAFF. DNA of the CDR3: TGTGCCAGCAGCTCCGGACAGGTATATACTGAAGCTTTCTTT.

This clonotype has at least ten counts. The rearrangement joins TRBV7-9 to TRBJ1-5, with a weak D call TRBD1 (5 bases). This CDR3 has 14 amino acids. The V gene lost 4 bases and the J gene lost 2 bases, with 9 bases spanning the gap. Germline CDR1 SEHNR, CDR2 FQNEAQ (reference sequence). The CDR3 region is CASSYGGGNQPQHF. In DNA form, the CDR3 reads TGTGCCAGCAGCTATGGGGGGGGCAATCAGCCCCAGCATTTT. Supplemented by reference TRBV7-9 and TRBJ1-5, the full variable domain reads DTGVSQNPRHKITKRGQNVTFRCDPISEHNRLYWYRQTLGQGPEFLTYFQNEAQLEKSRLLSDRFSAERPKGSFSTLEIQRTEQGDSAMYLCASSYGGGNQPQHFGDGTRLSIL.

This clonotype is medium-sized (0.01 to 0.1%). The chain carries TRBV20-1 and TRBJ2-1; 8 nucleotides align to TRBD2. The J segment lost 9 bases and the V segment lost 4 bases, leaving 14 bases of the junction unmatched. Germline lookup yields CDR1 DFQATT and CDR2 SNEGSKA (reference sequence). The CDR3 consists of 15 residues. The CDR3 sequence is CSATTGTRYLGEQFF. CDR3 sequence (DNA): TGCAGTGCTACTACCGGGACTAGGTATTTGGGTGAGCAGTTCTTC.

Worth noting for this clonotype: Possible read error: a much larger clone is one base away. This chain joins TRBV18 and TRBJ2-7; the D gene is possibly TRBD1 (5 bases). Per the germline V gene, CDR1 is KGHSH and CDR2 is LQKENI. This CDR3 has 13 residues. The CDR3 reads CTSSPDDSYEQYF. DNA for the CDR3: TGTACCAGCTCACCAGACGACAGCTACGAGCAGTACTTC.

With regard to this clonotype: This could be a read error, since a much larger clone is one nucleotide away. The chain uses TRBV5-1 and TRBJ2-7; D possibly matches TRBD1 or TRBD2 (5 bases each). Germline values: CDR1 SGHRS, CDR2 YFSETQ. This CDR3 has 13 amino acids. This chain's CDR3 is CASSLGGFYEQSF. CDR3 DNA: TGCGCCAGCAGCTTGGGGGGGTTCTACGAGCAGTCCTTC. Based on the CDR3 plus reference TRBV5-1 and TRBJ2-7, the full variable domain is KAGVTQTPRYLIKTRGQQVTLSCSPISGHRSVSWYQQTPGQGLQFLFEYFSETQRNKGNFPGRFSGRQFSNSRSEMNVSTLELGDSALYLCASSLGGFYEQSFGPGTRLTVT.

Worth noting for this clonotype: A much more abundant neighbour one base away suggests this may be a read error. The chain has TRBV4-1 and TRBJ2-1; D possibly corresponds to TRBD1 (5 bases). Germline V CDR1 and CDR2: MGHRA, YSYEKL. CDR3 size: 16 residues. The CDR3, as DNA: TGCGCCAGCAGCCTTCGACAGACCTTATCCTACAGTGAGCAGTTCTTC. Amino acid sequence: CASSLRQTLSYSEQFF.

This clonotype was detected ten times or more. V is TRBV7-6 and J is TRBJ2-6; TRBD1 agrees at 7 bases. The CDR3 is made up of 21 amino acids. Germline V lookup: CDR1 SGHVS, CDR2 FNYEAQ. The V and J ends lost 1 base and 1 base, in that order; junction bases with no gene match: 16. CDR3 in DNA: TGTGCCAGCAGCTTAGGGTCTTCGAGGACAGGTTTTGCTTCTGGGGCCAACGTCCTGACTTTC. Translating gives CASSLGSSRTGFASGANVLTF.

This CDR3 reads CASSLETTEAFF. CDR3 DNA sequence: TGCGCCAGCAGCTTAGAGACAACTGAAGCTTTCTTT. The chain combines TRBV5-1 with TRBJ1-1; D call uncertain. This CDR3 comprises 12 residues. The germline gives CDR1 SGHRS, CDR2 YFSETQ. The V end lost 2 bases, the J end lost 5 bases, and 7 bases lay between the germline ends.

This clonotype was detected many times. V and J are TRBV7-9 and TRBJ1-1, with unresolved D. Germline CDR1 reads SEHNR; CDR2 reads FQNEAQ (reference sequence). Trimming shortened V by 4 bases and J by 5 bases, and 8 bases separated the two germline ends. The CDR3 runs to 12 residues. The CDR3 here is CASSSAGTEAFF. As DNA, the CDR3 is TGTGCCAGCAGCTCCGCCGGGACTGAAGCTTTCTTT.

In this sample, this clonotype is medium-sized. J is TRBJ2-7 and V is TRBV6-6; D is tentatively TRBD1 or TRBD2 (5 bases each). V lost 6 bases and J 4 bases, leaving 10 bases between the germline ends. CDR3 size: 12 residues. Germline V lookup: CDR1 MNHNY, CDR2 SVGAGI (reference sequence). In nucleotides, the CDR3 is TGTGCCAGCAGCCTCGGGGCATACGAGCAGTACTTC. The encoded protein is CASSLGAYEQYF.

This clonotype counts as medium-sized. This chain links TRBV28 with TRBJ2-3; weak D call: TRBD1 (6 bases). In germline, CDR1 is MDHEN, CDR2 SYDVKM. The CDR3 is made up of 15 amino acids. Trimming took off 5 bases at V and 0 bases at J, with 12 bases between the two ends. This chain's CDR3 is CASSRDTPSTDTQYF. In nucleotides, the CDR3 is TGTGCCAGCAGTCGGGACACGCCTAGCACAGATACGCAGTATTTT.

This clonotype is labeled as medium-sized. V is TRBV2 and J is TRBJ2-3; no firm D call. Germline CDR1 is SNHLY and CDR2 is FYNNEI. Between the trimmed V and J ends, which lost 0 bases and 2 bases, there was a span of 12 bases. The CDR3 extends over 16 amino acids. CDR3 in amino acids: CASSEAVSSYTDTQYF. CDR3 bases: TGTGCCAGCAGTGAAGCCGTTTCCAGCTACACAGATACGCAGTATTTT.

This clonotype has a count of ten or more. The rearrangement links TRBV12-3 or TRBV12-4 to TRBJ1-2, with D perhaps matching TRBD1 (6 bases). This CDR3 is built from 17 residues. The V end lost 4 bases, the J end lost 8 bases, and 26 bases lay between the germline ends. The CDR3 here is CASSSLFGTPNLEGYTF. The CDR3 DNA follows: TGTGCCAGCAGTTCCCTCTTCGGGACACCCAATCTAGAGGGCTACACCTTC.

This clonotype came up many times. The chain is built from TRBV30 and TRBJ1-1, with 7 bases matching TRBD1. The length of the CDR3 is 14 residues. V lost 0 bases to trimming and J lost 5 bases; unmatched junction nucleotides: 6. Germline CDR1 is GTSNPN and CDR2 is SVGIG (reference sequence). CDR3 DNA: TGTGCCTGGAGTGTACTCCAGGGGGGGACTGAAGCTTTCTTT. This sequence encodes CAWSVLQGGTEAFF.

The rearrangement joins TRBV20-1 to TRBJ2-3; D is perhaps TRBD2 (7 bases). CDR3 length: 15 residues. V was shortened by 4 bases and J by 14 bases, with 28 bases between the two germline ends. The germline V gene encodes CDR1 DFQATT and CDR2 SNEGSKA (reference sequence). The CDR3 sequence: CSATPRRGPYTSPYF. CDR3 nucleotide sequence: TGCAGTGCTACTCCCCGGCGGGGGCCGTATACATCGCCGTATTTT.

This clonotype is deemed medium-sized (0.01 to 0.1%). The chain couples TRBV6-5 to TRBJ2-7, with D possibly TRBD1 on 5 matching bases. Germline lookup yields CDR1 MNHEY and CDR2 SVGAGI. Trimming stripped 8 bases from V and 4 bases from J, with 12 bases between. The CDR3 runs 12 residues. CDR3 nucleotide sequence: TGTGCCAGCGGCCTGGGGCCTTACGAGCAGTACTTC. It specifies CASGLGPYEQYF.

By its share, this clonotype is medium-sized. The chain links TRBV2 to TRBJ2-3; D uncertain. Germline V gene lookup returns CDR1 SNHLY and CDR2 FYNNEI. With 4 bases removed from V and 0 bases from J, the gap between germline ends came to 5 bases. The CDR3 is 13 residues long. The CDR3 nucleotides read TGTGCCAGCAGTGCGTGGAGCACAGATACGCAGTATTTT. This translates into CASSAWSTDTQYF.

Remarks on this clonotype: A much larger clone sits a single nucleotide away, making a read error possible. The chain has TRBV7-2 and TRBJ2-1; D unclear. This CDR3 region has 12 residues. CDR1 is SGHTA and CDR2 is FQGNSA in the germline V gene. The CDR3 bases are TGTGCCAACAGCTTTTGGGACAATGAGCAGTTCTTC. It encodes CANSFWDNEQFF.

This clonotype was detected once. A much more abundant neighbour one base away suggests this may be a read error. The chain joins TRBV19 to TRBJ2-6; tentatively, D is TRBD1 (5 bases). In germline, CDR1 is LNHDA, CDR2 SQIVND (reference sequence). CDR3 length: 13 amino acids. The CDR3 loop is CASSIPGADVLTF. The CDR3 DNA follows: TGTGCCAGTAGTATCCCTGGGGCCGACGTCCTGACTTTC.

The chain links TRBV6-2 or TRBV6-3 to TRBJ2-1; 9 bases are a match to TRBD2. Trimming cost V 0 bases and J 3 bases; bases outside gene matches: 9. CDR3 length: 18 amino acids. In germline, CDR1 is MNHEY, CDR2 SVGEGT. The CDR3 is CASSYSNRSSGVYNEQFF. The DNA of the CDR3 is TGTGCCAGCAGTTACTCGAATCGGTCTAGCGGGGTCTACAATGAGCAGTTCTTC.

This clonotype was recorded only once. Being one base from a much bigger clone, this may be a read error. This chain connects TRBV29-1 to TRBJ2-3; maybe TRBD2 (5 bases). Germline CDR1 is SQVTM and CDR2 is ANQGSEA. This CDR3 region has 14 residues. In DNA, the CDR3 is TGCAGCGTCCCCCCCGGGGTGAGTGGTGGTACGCACTATTTT. Protein product: CSVPPGVSGGTHYF.

The rearrangement joins TRBV7-9 to TRBJ2-1; D possibly corresponds to TRBD2 (5 bases). Trimming stripped 8 bases from V and 5 bases from J, with 13 bases between. This CDR3 is 13 amino acids long. CDR1 SEHNR and CDR2 FQNEAQ come from the germline V gene (reference sequence). Here the CDR3 reads CASQRESHNEQFF. The CDR3 DNA sequence: TGTGCCAGCCAGAGGGAGTCCCACAATGAGCAGTTCTTC.

As regards this clonotype: A much larger clone lies a single base off, so this may be a read error. The CDR3 loop reads CSVEGPMNTEALF. The CDR3 DNA reads as TGCAGCGTTGAAGGGCCTATGAACACTGAAGCTCTCTTT. V is TRBV29-1 and J is TRBJ1-1, with D unresolved. The CDR3 runs to 13 residues. CDR1 and CDR2 from the germline V gene are SQVTM and ANQGSEA.

The gene calls are TRBV12-3 or TRBV12-4 and TRBJ2-7, with D unresolved. V was pared by 1 base and J by 8 bases, with 9 bases between. CDR3 size: 12 residues. The CDR3 DNA is TGTGCCAGCAGTTTAGACAGCTTACAGCAGTACTTC. Its protein product is CASSLDSLQQYF.

For this clonotype: The junction does not match germline at one end; this may be a read error. The chain couples TRBV20-1 to TRBJ2-4, with a possible D match to TRBD1 (6 bases). The CDR3 length is 12 residues. The V gene's germline CDR1 is DFQATT and CDR2 SNEGSKA (reference sequence). The chain's CDR3 is CSASVQGHLQSF. As DNA, the CDR3 is TGCAGTGCTAGCGTACAGGGACACCTTCAGTCCTTC.

This clonotype has a count of ten or more. The CDR3, as DNA: TGCGCCAGCAGCCAAGCCGGTGGGGAAGCTTTCTTT. It encodes CASSQAGGEAFF. The chain combines TRBV4-1 with TRBJ1-1; D unresolved. V lost 1 base to trimming and J lost 8 bases, with 8 bases between them. This CDR3 spans 12 amino acids. Germline CDR1 is MGHRA and CDR2 is YSYEKL.